A selection of T cell receptor beta chains follows, all from one sample in a study of chemoradiotherapy in HPV16-positive cancers. Here immunoSEQ multiplex PCR was the method, and the copy in TCRdb shows in-frame clones only, minus some. The table includes approximately 1,000 clones, around 90% detected once. Sequenced here: tumor tissue, sampled from a patient who underwent chemoradiotherapy. The receptors were sampled from a human donor with HPV-associated anogenital cancer. The conserved cysteine and the conserved F or W are not part of the CDR3 here. Some rows have no size entry. The others give once, few or many, or a class for an expanded clone.

v_gene: TRBV4-2
j_gene: TRBJ2-5
abundance: .
CDR3aa: ASSLNRGGEETQY

v_gene: TRBV4-1
j_gene: TRBJ2-7
abundance: .
CDR3aa: ASSPSGGAREQY

v_gene: TRBV7-9
j_gene: TRBJ1-1
abundance: .
CDR3aa: ASSLAVGTEAF

v_gene: TRBV5-1
j_gene: TRBJ1-1
abundance: .
CDR3aa: ASSFQGDINTEAF

v_gene: TRBV5-1
j_gene: TRBJ1-1
abundance: .
CDR3aa: ASSGQGAVAEAF

v_gene: TRBV2
j_gene: TRBJ2-7
abundance: .
CDR3aa: ASSSQSLGEQY

v_gene: TRBV27
j_gene: TRBJ1-2
abundance: .
CDR3aa: ASSPSGGQGTGYT

v_gene: TRBV7-2
j_gene: TRBJ2-1
abundance: .
CDR3aa: ASSRGLNEQF

v_gene: TRBV4-1
j_gene: TRBJ2-3
abundance: .
CDR3aa: ASSPGGEATDTQY

v_gene: TRBV5-6
j_gene: TRBJ1-1
abundance: .
CDR3aa: ASSPSGRVTGGAFEAF

v_gene: TRBV19
j_gene: TRBJ2-3
abundance: .
CDR3aa: ASSIPGGADTQY

v_gene: TRBV7-2
j_gene: TRBJ1-2
abundance: few
CDR3aa: ASSFDTNYGYT

v_gene: TRBV29-1
j_gene: TRBJ1-2
abundance: .
CDR3aa: SVMDGNYGYT

v_gene: TRBV30
j_gene: TRBJ1-3
abundance: .
CDR3aa: AWSSKGGLAH

v_gene: TRBV9
j_gene: TRBJ2-1
abundance: .
CDR3aa: ASSGVPGLAGGGNEQF

v_gene: TRBV30
j_gene: TRBJ2-1
abundance: .
CDR3aa: AWGPGLAHIDEQF

v_gene: TRBV4-1
j_gene: TRBJ1-2
abundance: few
CDR3aa: ASSQDGDSLWSYT

v_gene: TRBV28
j_gene: TRBJ1-2
abundance: .
CDR3aa: ASSPMSVQGNYGYT

v_gene: TRBV5-8
j_gene: TRBJ1-2
abundance: .
CDR3aa: ASSSSSVSVPNYGYT

v_gene: TRBV4-1
j_gene: TRBJ2-1
abundance: .
CDR3aa: ASSPKTGTSGGAKDNEQF

v_gene: TRBV19
j_gene: TRBJ1-1
abundance: .
CDR3aa: ASRIQGRGTEAF

v_gene: TRBV12-5
j_gene: TRBJ2-7
abundance: .
CDR3aa: ASGLAVGPGILRSYEQY

v_gene: TRBV30
j_gene: TRBJ1-3
abundance: .
CDR3aa: AWSGAWGGNTIY

v_gene: TRBV4-2
j_gene: TRBJ2-7
abundance: .
CDR3aa: ASSQDSYEQY

v_gene: TRBV5-4
j_gene: TRBJ1-1
abundance: .
CDR3aa: ASSIQGMNTEAF

v_gene: TRBV5-1
j_gene: TRBJ2-3
abundance: .
CDR3aa: ASSREVGQIDPWRY

v_gene: TRBV29-1
j_gene: TRBJ2-3
abundance: .
CDR3aa: SVGEDTQY

v_gene: TRBV20-1
j_gene: TRBJ1-4
abundance: .
CDR3aa: SAELNEKLF

v_gene: TRBV5-4
j_gene: TRBJ2-7
abundance: .
CDR3aa: ASSHRDREQY

v_gene: TRBV18
j_gene: TRBJ1-1
abundance: .
CDR3aa: ASSQRPNTEAF

v_gene: TRBV9
j_gene: TRBJ2-7
abundance: .
CDR3aa: ASSAHVGDRSYEQY

v_gene: TRBV5-1
j_gene: TRBJ2-6
abundance: .
CDR3aa: ASSFPTGGANVLT

v_gene: TRBV4-3
j_gene: TRBJ2-3
abundance: .
CDR3aa: ASSQLGLAGGDTQY

v_gene: TRBV4-1
j_gene: TRBJ2-3
abundance: .
CDR3aa: ASSQVPGGRTDTQY

v_gene: TRBV6-1
j_gene: TRBJ1-1
abundance: .
CDR3aa: ASSVGSNTEAF

v_gene: TRBV4-3
j_gene: TRBJ1-1
abundance: .
CDR3aa: ASSQGVTGATEAF

v_gene: TRBV14
j_gene: TRBJ1-2
abundance: .
CDR3aa: ASRYGYT

v_gene: TRBV5-1
j_gene: TRBJ1-1
abundance: .
CDR3aa: ASSLGQPNTEAF

v_gene: TRBV5-6
j_gene: TRBJ2-1
abundance: .
CDR3aa: ASSPSLTSSGNNEQF

v_gene: TRBV7-8
j_gene: TRBJ2-7
abundance: .
CDR3aa: ASSSEGEQY

v_gene: TRBV5-6
j_gene: TRBJ1-2
abundance: .
CDR3aa: ASSLAGVHGYT

v_gene: TRBV4-2
j_gene: TRBJ1-1
abundance: .
CDR3aa: ASSQARTGNTEAF

v_gene: TRBV19
j_gene: TRBJ1-4
abundance: .
CDR3aa: ASSSRRPGAREKLF

v_gene: TRBV28
j_gene: TRBJ1-4
abundance: .
CDR3aa: ASSSGKEKLF

v_gene: TRBV11-2
j_gene: TRBJ2-7
abundance: .
CDR3aa: ASRGQGGSYEQY

v_gene: TRBV6-5
j_gene: TRBJ1-2
abundance: .
CDR3aa: ASSSLGPDYGYT

v_gene: TRBV4-3
j_gene: TRBJ1-1
abundance: .
CDR3aa: ASSQDTRYTEAF

v_gene: TRBV27
j_gene: TRBJ1-1
abundance: .
CDR3aa: ARALRDVNTEAF

v_gene: TRBV5-6
j_gene: TRBJ2-2
abundance: .
CDR3aa: ASSLTRNTGELF

v_gene: TRBV5-1
j_gene: TRBJ2-7
abundance: .
CDR3aa: ASSTSAGSYEQY

v_gene: TRBV5-4
j_gene: TRBJ2-5
abundance: .
CDR3aa: ASSLDKTGAQETQY

v_gene: TRBV19
j_gene: TRBJ1-2
abundance: .
CDR3aa: ASNDSRKPLWGYT

v_gene: TRBV7-9
j_gene: TRBJ2-3
abundance: .
CDR3aa: ASSVGGPDTQY

v_gene: TRBV4-2
j_gene: TRBJ1-3
abundance: .
CDR3aa: ASSPNQFSGNTIY